A single sample is the source of the 6 T cell receptor beta chains below, sequenced in a study of blood T cell repertoires in COVID-19. Generated by immunoSEQ multiplex PCR, the TCRdb table keeps only in-frame clones and is missing some. In the table there are about 58,000 clones, 80% to 90% of which are singletons. Sample: peripheral blood. These receptors were taken from a woman aged 70 to 79 with active COVID-19.

V and J are TRBV1 and TRBJ2-7; the table calls TRBD1, which could not be checked here. TRBV1 is noted as a pseudogene. This CDR3 has 17 residues. CDR3 sequence: CTSSQRGVAGSIPEQYF. Written as DNA, the CDR3 is TGCACCAGCAGCCAGCGAGGAGTGGCAGGGTCCATCCCCGAGCAGTACTTC.

This clone was recorded only once. The chain has TRBV11-3 and TRBJ2-3, with TRBD2 matching 7 bases. Germline V lookup: CDR1 SGHNT, CDR2 YENEEA. The CDR3 consists of 15 residues. V shed 1 base, J shed 5 bases, and the junction held 6 bases outside the gene matches. CDR3 in amino acids: CASSLGGSERDTQYF. In nucleotides, the CDR3 is TGTGCCAGCAGCTTAGGCGGGAGTGAGAGAGATACGCAGTATTTT.

V and J are TRBV5-4 and TRBJ1-2; maybe TRBD1 (5 bases). V was cut by 0 bases and J by 3 bases, with 12 bases left in between. CDR1 is SGHNT, CDR2 YYREEE, per germline (reference sequence). The CDR3 consists of 15 residues. The CDR3 spells CASSLDWGGDYGYTF. The DNA of the CDR3 is TGTGCCAGCAGCTTGGACTGGGGCGGGGACTATGGCTACACCTTC.

The chain carries TRBV18 and TRBJ1-5, with D perhaps matching TRBD1 (5 bases). V dropped 3 bases and J dropped 6 bases, with 15 bases sitting between them. The CDR3 has 15 residues. The V gene's germline CDR1 is KGHSH and CDR2 LQKENI. This chain's CDR3 is CASSPIFGAGQPQHF. The CDR3 DNA sequence: TGTGCCAGCTCACCGATTTTTGGGGCCGGTCAGCCCCAGCATTTT.

V is TRBV7-2 and J is TRBJ1-2; the match to TRBD1 covers 10 bases. In germline, CDR1 is SGHTA, CDR2 FQGNSA. CDR3 length: 14 residues. The trim removed 4 bases at V and 8 bases at J, leaving 7 bases unmatched. The CDR3 nucleotides are TGTGCCAGCAGCTCCCGGGACAGGGGCCGCGGCTACACCTTC. Translated, it gives CASSSRDRGRGYTF.

The chain has TRBV5-6 and TRBJ2-5, with TRBD1 matching over 9 bases. With V trimmed by 4 bases and J by 3 bases, 7 bases remained unmatched. The CDR3 runs 15 residues. CDR1 is SGHDT, CDR2 YYEEEE, per germline. CDR3: CASSPPTGGEETQYF. The CDR3 nucleotides are TGTGCCAGCAGCCCCCCGACAGGGGGTGAAGAGACCCAGTACTTC. Variable domain in full (rest from reference TRBV5-6 and TRBJ2-5): DAGVTQSPTHLIKTRGQQVTLRCSPKSGHDTVSWYQQALGQGPQFIFQYYEEEERQRGNFPDRFSGHQFPNYSSELNVNALLLGDSALYLCASSPPTGGEETQYFGPGTRLLVL.